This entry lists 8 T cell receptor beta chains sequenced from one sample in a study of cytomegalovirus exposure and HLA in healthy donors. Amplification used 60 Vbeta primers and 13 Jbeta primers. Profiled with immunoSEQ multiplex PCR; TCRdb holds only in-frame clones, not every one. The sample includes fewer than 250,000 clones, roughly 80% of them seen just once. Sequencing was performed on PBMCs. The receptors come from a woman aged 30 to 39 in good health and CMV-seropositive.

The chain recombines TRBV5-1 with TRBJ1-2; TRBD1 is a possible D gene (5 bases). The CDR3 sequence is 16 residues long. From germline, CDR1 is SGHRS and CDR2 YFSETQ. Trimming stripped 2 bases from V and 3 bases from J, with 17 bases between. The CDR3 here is CASSFSGTNKDYGYTF. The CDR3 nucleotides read TGCGCCAGCAGCTTCAGCGGGACGAACAAAGACTATGGCTACACCTTC. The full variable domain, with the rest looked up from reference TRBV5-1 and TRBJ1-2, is KAGVTQTPRYLIKTRGQQVTLSCSPISGHRSVSWYQQTPGQGLQFLFEYFSETQRNKGNFPGRFSGRQFSNSRSEMNVSTLELGDSALYLCASSFSGTNKDYGYTFGSGTRLTVV.

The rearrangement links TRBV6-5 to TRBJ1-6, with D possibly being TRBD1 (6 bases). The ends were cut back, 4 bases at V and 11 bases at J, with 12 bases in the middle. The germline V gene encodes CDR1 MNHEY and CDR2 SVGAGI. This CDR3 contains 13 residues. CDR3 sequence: CASSLTGITPLHF. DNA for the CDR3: TGTGCCAGCAGTTTAACAGGGATAACACCCCTCCACTTT.

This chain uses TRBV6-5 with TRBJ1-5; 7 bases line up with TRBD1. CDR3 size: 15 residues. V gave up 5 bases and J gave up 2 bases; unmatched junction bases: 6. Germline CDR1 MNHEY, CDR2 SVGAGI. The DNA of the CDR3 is TGTGCCAGCAGTCTGACAGGGACGGGCAATCAGCCCCAGCATTTT. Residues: CASSLTGTGNQPQHF.

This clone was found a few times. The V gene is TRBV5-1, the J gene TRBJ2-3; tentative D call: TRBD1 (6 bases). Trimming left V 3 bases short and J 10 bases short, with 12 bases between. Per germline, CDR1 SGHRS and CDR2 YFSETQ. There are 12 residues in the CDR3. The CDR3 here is CASSSNRDAQYF. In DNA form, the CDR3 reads TGCGCCAGCAGCTCAAACAGGGACGCGCAGTATTTT.

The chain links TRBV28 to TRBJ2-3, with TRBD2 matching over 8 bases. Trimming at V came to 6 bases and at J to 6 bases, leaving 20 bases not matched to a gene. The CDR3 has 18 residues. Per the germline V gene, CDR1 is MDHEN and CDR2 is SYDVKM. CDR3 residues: CASRLQGGGRWGEDTQYF. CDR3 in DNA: TGTGCCAGCAGGCTCCAGGGCGGCGGGAGGTGGGGTGAGGATACGCAGTATTTT.

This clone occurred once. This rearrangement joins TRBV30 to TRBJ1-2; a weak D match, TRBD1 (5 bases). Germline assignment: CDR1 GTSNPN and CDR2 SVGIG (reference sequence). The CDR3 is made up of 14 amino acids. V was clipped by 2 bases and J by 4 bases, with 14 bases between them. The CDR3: CAWSPDGGRYGYTF. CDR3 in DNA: TGTGCCTGGAGTCCCGACGGGGGTCGCTATGGCTACACCTTC. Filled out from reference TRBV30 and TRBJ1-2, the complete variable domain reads SQTIHQWPATLVQPVGSPLSLECTVEGTSNPNLYWYRQAAGRGLQLLFYSVGIGQISSEVPQNLSASRPQDRQFILSSKKLLLSDSGFYLCAWSPDGGRYGYTFGSGTRLTVV.

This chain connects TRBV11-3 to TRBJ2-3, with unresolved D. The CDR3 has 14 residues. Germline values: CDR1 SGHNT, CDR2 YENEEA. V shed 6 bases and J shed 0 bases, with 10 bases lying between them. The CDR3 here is CASSLSRSTDTQYF. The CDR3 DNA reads TGTGCCAGCAGTCTCTCTCGGAGCACAGATACGCAGTATTTT.

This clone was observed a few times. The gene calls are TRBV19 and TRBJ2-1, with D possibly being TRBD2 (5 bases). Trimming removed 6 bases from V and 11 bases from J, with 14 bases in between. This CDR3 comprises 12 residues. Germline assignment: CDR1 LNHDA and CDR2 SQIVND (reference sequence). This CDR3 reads CASRSLALQQFF. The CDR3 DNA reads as TGTGCCAGTAGGAGCCTAGCCTTGCAGCAGTTCTTC.